This T cell receptor (beta chain) originates from a study of CD8 T cells in ankylosing spondylitis. This clonotype was detected ten times or more. No antigen is known for it. The study, taken as a whole, reports: It appeared that ankylosing spondylitis blood was characterized by a TCR beta motif of eight highly homologous variants. Disease-linked clones proved CD8+ and comparatively uncommon in peripheral blood. Reports of some motif variants in reactive arthritis synovial fluid and blood predate this one. Matched ankylosing spondylitis synovial fluid reportedly contained a significantly enriched population of disease-linked clones.

The CDR3 covers 13 residues. The germline gives CDR1 MNHEY, CDR2 SVGEGT. The V gene lost 7 bases and the J gene lost 4 bases, with 13 bases spanning the gap. Quantitative 5'-RACE with molecular barcodes generated TCR beta libraries. MiXCR, run by TCRdb on the 5' RACE reads, gives a single entry per CDR3 protein. Counted here are around 490,000 distinct CDR3 sequences, approximately 5.3% occurring once; the ten biggest clones make up roughly 3.2%. Sequenced material: blood, either unsorted or a sorted T cell fraction (not recorded which). This clonotype originated in a male donor with ankylosing spondylitis. The chain joins TRBV6-2 or TRBV6-3 to TRBJ1-1; D gene ambiguous. CDR3 residues: CASIKQVTTEAFF. CDR3 in DNA: TGTGCCAGCATTAAGCAGGTGACCACTGAAGCTTTCTTT.